This T cell receptor beta chain is drawn from a study of identical twins. Findings and caveats of the study: Weaker excess twin sharing was seen among beta out-of-frame sequences.

This CDR3 is built from 13 residues. In germline, CDR1 is MDHEN, CDR2 SYDVKM. After removal of 5 bases from V and 5 bases from J, the junction contained 4 bases not matched to a gene. This clonotype showed up just a few times. Its target is unknown. Using its own MiXCR run on the 5' RACE reads, TCRdb lists one record per CDR3 protein. The sample lists more than 650,000 distinct CDR3 sequences, over 5% occurring once. This chain links TRBV28 with TRBJ2-5, with 8 bases lining up with TRBD2. The sample comprised naive T cells sorted from blood. This receptor was obtained from a man between 18 and 35 years old in good health. The CDR3 coding sequence is TGTGCCAGCAGTAAAGCGGGAGTTGAGACCCAGTACTTC. Protein product: CASSKAGVETQYF.